The 30 T cell receptor beta chains below come from one sample, sequenced in a study of identical twins (TCRdb year 2016). The library was generated by 5' RACE. The reads were generated on an Illumina HiSeq 2000. The public reads were reanalyzed by TCRdb: fastp trimming at Q25, MiXCR alignment, in-frame beta chains only. Rows with a matching CDR3 protein are joined into one entry that keeps the most common DNA and genes. The sample contains 700,000 or so distinct CDR3 sequences, 8.5% to 9% of them found a single time. Jointly, the top ten make up around 0.98% of the sample. A further study also used this sample, focusing on yellow fever vaccine responses in identical twins.

The specimen sequenced was PBMCs. Source of these receptors: a woman in her late teens or twenties in good health.

This chain links TRBV2 with TRBJ2-3; D uncertain. V was shortened by 5 bases and J by 6 bases, with 15 bases between the two germline ends. Germline-derived CDR1 and CDR2 are SNHLY and FYNNEI. The CDR3 runs 14 residues. In DNA, the CDR3 is TGTGCCAGCAGTCAGGCCCAAAACGCCGATACGCAGTATTTT. Amino acids: CASSQAQNADTQYF.

V and J are TRBV20-1 and TRBJ1-2; tentatively, D is TRBD1 (5 bases). V dropped 5 bases and J dropped 8 bases, with 15 bases sitting between them. The CDR3 extends over 12 amino acids. Germline values: CDR1 DFQATT, CDR2 SNEGSKA (reference sequence). The CDR3 coding sequence is TGCAGTGCTCGCGGGTGGCGGGACGGCTACACCTTC. This encodes CSARGWRDGYTF.

This clonotype was recorded a few times. This chain links TRBV30 with TRBJ2-2; D is uncertain. Germline V gene sequence: CDR1 GTSNPN, CDR2 SVGIG (reference sequence). CDR3 length: 11 residues. V lost 0 bases and J lost 14, with 10 bases in between. The CDR3 reads CAWSVEPVLFF. CDR3 nucleotides: TGTGCCTGGAGTGTGGAACCGGTCCTGTTTTTT.

Ten or more counts support this clonotype. The chain links TRBV3-1 to TRBJ2-1, with D possibly matching TRBD1 (6 bases). The CDR3 is made up of 12 amino acids. Germline V lookup: CDR1 LGHDT, CDR2 YNNKEL (reference sequence). Trimming took 6 bases from V and 5 from J, leaving 8 bases between them. The CDR3 reads CASSTGNNEQFF. DNA for the CDR3: TGTGCCAGCAGTACAGGGAACAATGAGCAGTTCTTC.

The V and J genes are TRBV27 and TRBJ2-3, with 12 bases that match TRBD2. The V gene end was trimmed by 5 bases and the J gene end by 6 bases; junction bases not matched to a gene: 12. Germline CDR1 and CDR2: MNHEY and SMNVEV (reference sequence). There are 17 residues in the CDR3. In DNA form, the CDR3 reads TGTGCCAGCAGTAAGCTAAGCCTAGCGGGGGGGCCGGATACGCAGTATTTT. This translates into CASSKLSLAGGPDTQYF.

This clonotype showed up many times. This chain connects TRBV25-1 to TRBJ2-2; D gene unclear. The germline V gene encodes CDR1 MGHDK and CDR2 SYGVNS. The CDR3 is 14 amino acids. V lost 7 bases and J lost 4, with 13 bases in between. The CDR3 loop is CASIGTVTTGELFF. Here the CDR3 DNA reads TGTGCCAGCATAGGAACAGTGACCACCGGGGAGCTGTTTTTT.

The chain carries TRBV29-1 and TRBJ2-1; TRBD2 matches 13 bases. The CDR3 length is 14 residues. The germline gives CDR1 SQVTM, CDR2 ANQGSEA. J lost 9 bases, V lost 2 bases, and 4 bases had no gene match. The CDR3 nucleotides are TGCAGCGTTGAATTTTGGACTAGCGGGGGTGAGCAGTTCTTC. As protein: CSVEFWTSGGEQFF.

This clonotype was seen at least ten times. V usage is TRBV12-3 or TRBV12-4 and J usage is TRBJ2-5; 13 nucleotides align to TRBD2. The CDR3 is 15 residues long. Trimming removed 3 bases from V and 7 bases from J; junction bases left unmatched: 5. The CDR3 loop reads CASSFGLAGEATQYF. CDR3 DNA: TGTGCCAGCAGTTTTGGACTAGCGGGAGAGGCGACCCAGTACTTC.

This sequence joins TRBV29-1 and TRBJ2-1; perhaps TRBD1 as D (5 bases). Trimming shortened V by 4 bases and J by 3 bases, and 13 bases separated the two germline ends. This CDR3 spans 14 amino acids. Germline lookup yields CDR1 SQVTM and CDR2 ANQGSEA. CDR3 residues: CSVGDPDNYNEQFF. CDR3 DNA: TGCAGCGTTGGGGATCCGGACAACTACAATGAGCAGTTCTTC.

V and J are TRBV27 and TRBJ2-1; tentative D call: TRBD2 (6 bases). The CDR3 contains 14 residues. Germline V gene data show CDR1 as MNHEY and CDR2 as SMNVEV (reference sequence). V lost 8 bases, J lost 8 bases, and 19 bases lay in between. The CDR3 loop is CASQLGGSVYEQFF. In DNA, the CDR3 is TGTGCCAGCCAACTAGGAGGGAGTGTCTATGAGCAGTTCTTC.

The chain employs TRBV7-8 and TRBJ2-3; 11 bases match TRBD2. Germline values: CDR1 SGHVS, CDR2 FQNEAQ. V was pared by 5 bases and J by 5 bases, with 9 bases of the junction left unmatched. The CDR3 is 16 residues long. The CDR3 DNA sequence: TGTGCCAGCAGCGCCATGACTAGCGGGAACAGAGATACGCAGTATTTT. This encodes CASSAMTSGNRDTQYF.

This clonotype was recorded a few times. The V call is TRBV7-2, the J call TRBJ2-2; D gene unclear. The length of the CDR3 is 14 residues. The germline gives CDR1 SGHTA, CDR2 FQGNSA. The V gene lost 3 bases and the J gene lost 4 bases, with 9 bases spanning the gap. CDR3 in amino acids: CASSFEWGTGELFF. CDR3 DNA: TGTGCCAGCAGCTTCGAGTGGGGCACCGGGGAGCTGTTTTTT.

The chain employs TRBV7-9 and TRBJ2-7; TRBD2 aligns across 7 bases. Losses at the gene ends were 5 bases for V and 3 bases for J; bases not matched to a gene: 7. The CDR3 is made up of 14 amino acids. Looked up from germline, CDR1 is SEHNR and CDR2 is FQNEAQ (reference sequence). CDR3 region: CASSGGRDYYEQYF. DNA of the CDR3: TGTGCCAGCAGCGGGGGGAGGGACTACTACGAGCAGTACTTC.

In this sample, this clonotype turned up many times. The J gene is TRBJ1-4, the V gene TRBV12-3 or TRBV12-4, with a weak D call TRBD1 (5 bases). The CDR3 runs 16 residues. V lost 5 bases and J 6 bases, leaving 19 bases between the germline ends. The CDR3 spells CASSQSPGGIDEKLFF. CDR3 nucleotide sequence: TGTGCCAGCAGTCAATCGCCCGGGGGAATAGATGAAAAACTGTTTTTT.

This clonotype has more than one count but fewer than ten. V usage is TRBV28 and J usage is TRBJ2-7; 8 positions agree with TRBD1. Germline V gene lookup returns CDR1 MDHEN and CDR2 SYDVKM. Unmatched junction bases numbered 12, after V lost 6 bases and J lost 5 bases. This CDR3 has 15 residues. The CDR3 region is CASSTHSTGADEQYF. CDR3 in DNA: TGTGCCAGCAGCACTCACTCGACAGGGGCGGACGAGCAGTACTTC.

The J gene is TRBJ2-1, the V gene TRBV6-1; no firm D call. V lost 6 bases and J lost 8, with 23 bases in between. The CDR3 runs 16 residues. The germline CDR1 and CDR2 sequences are MNHNS and SASEGT. CDR3 DNA sequence: TGTGCCAGCAGCCCCGATCGAGCCTCTCCCCTACATGAGCAGTTCTTC. It codes for CASSPDRASPLHEQFF.

V is TRBV3-1 and J is TRBJ1-1; weak D call: TRBD1 (6 bases). V lost 0 bases, J lost 11 bases, and 16 bases lay in between. Germline CDR1 is LGHDT and CDR2 is YNNKEL (reference sequence). This CDR3 has 14 residues. The CDR3 spells CASSQDMARGLAFF. CDR3 sequence (DNA): TGTGCCAGCAGCCAAGATATGGCCAGGGGTTTGGCTTTCTTT.

This clonotype was seen a handful of times. The chain recombines TRBV20-1 with TRBJ2-1, with TRBD2 matching 8 bases. The CDR3 consists of 16 residues. Germline V CDR1 and CDR2: DFQATT, SNEGSKA (reference sequence). Trimming took 4 bases from V and 5 from J; bases not matched to a gene: 13. The CDR3 region is CSAMGIAGGLDNEQFF. The CDR3 bases are TGCAGTGCTATGGGGATTGCGGGGGGCCTAGACAATGAGCAGTTCTTC.

This clonotype showed up just a few times. The CDR3 DNA reads TGCGCCAGCAGGTGGGGTAGCACAGATACGCAGTATTTT. Its translation: CASRWGSTDTQYF. The genes are TRBV5-1 and TRBJ2-3, with unresolved D. The CDR3 sequence is 13 residues long. The germline CDR1 and CDR2 sequences are SGHRS and YFSETQ. The V end was cut by 5 bases, the J end by 0 bases, with 7 bases between.

The rearrangement uses TRBV5-1 and TRBJ2-1, with TRBD2 matching over 9 bases. CDR1 is SGHRS, CDR2 YFSETQ, per germline. The CDR3 extends over 16 amino acids. V trimming: 0 bases; J trimming: 8 bases; junction bases outside the gene matches: 9. CDR3 DNA: TGCGCCAGCAGCTTGGCTTTGCGGGGGGGCAGCGATGAGCAGTTCTTC. Encoded protein: CASSLALRGGSDEQFF.

This clonotype was counted between two and nine times. The chain is built from TRBV6-2 or TRBV6-3 and TRBJ1-3; D is unresolved. The CDR3 has 15 residues. Germline V gives CDR1 MNHEY, CDR2 SVGEGT. V was trimmed by 7 bases and J by 0 bases, leaving 13 bases between them. The CDR3, as DNA: TGTGCCAGCATTCGAGACGGATACTCTGGAAACACCATATATTTT. This sequence encodes CASIRDGYSGNTIYF.

This clonotype was seen more than once but under ten times. The chain has TRBV11-3 and TRBJ2-1; 11 nucleotides agree with TRBD1. Germline values: CDR1 SGHNT, CDR2 YENEEA. CDR3 size: 12 residues. J gave up 7 bases and V 8 bases, and 1 base lay outside the gene matches. The CDR3 region is CASGTGGNEQFF. In DNA, the CDR3 is TGTGCCAGCGGGACAGGGGGTAATGAGCAGTTCTTC.

In this sample, this clonotype turned up many times. The gene calls are TRBV20-1 and TRBJ2-1, with 12 bases fitting TRBD2. Germline assignment: CDR1 DFQATT and CDR2 SNEGSKA (reference sequence). V lost 2 bases to trimming and J lost 7 bases; unmatched junction nucleotides: 9. This CDR3 comprises 16 residues. The DNA of the CDR3 is TGCAGTGCTAGACCCTTCGGGACTAGCGGGTGGAATGAGCAGTTCTTC. It yields the protein CSARPFGTSGWNEQFF.

This clonotype turned up a few times. The chain recombines TRBV6-5 with TRBJ1-2; D gene uncertain. This CDR3 region has 13 residues. Germline V gene sequence: CDR1 MNHEY, CDR2 SVGAGI. V was shortened by 2 bases and J by 8 bases, with 12 bases between the two germline ends. The CDR3 sequence is CASSYGVGRGYTF. In DNA, the CDR3 is TGTGCCAGCAGTTACGGCGTGGGGAGAGGCTACACCTTC.

This clonotype was recorded at least ten times. The chain combines TRBV14 with TRBJ2-2, with D possibly matching TRBD2 (6 bases). Germline-derived CDR1 and CDR2 are SGHDN and FVKESK. Trimming shortened V by 4 bases and J by 5 bases, and 20 bases separated the two germline ends. CDR3 size: 17 residues. The CDR3 region has the DNA TGTGCCAGCAGCCCCTTCGGGGGTCGTGTTTTGACCGGGGAGCTGTTTTTT. It codes for CASSPFGGRVLTGELFF. Together with reference TRBV14 and TRBJ2-2, the CDR3 gives the full variable domain: EAGVTQFPSHSVIEKGQTVTLRCDPISGHDNLYWYRRVMGKEIKFLLHFVKESKQDESGMPNNRFLAERTGGTYSTLKVQPAELEDSGVYFCASSPFGGRVLTGELFFGEGSRLTVL.

This clonotype occurred a few times. The chain has TRBV29-1 and TRBJ1-2; possible D gene TRBD1, 6 bases. Germline V gene lookup returns CDR1 SQVTM and CDR2 ANQGSEA. Trimming removed 3 bases from V and 8 bases from J, with 13 bases in between. This CDR3 comprises 12 residues. CDR3 in DNA: TGCAGCGTTGATATCGGGGGCTGGGGCTACACCTTC. Translating gives CSVDIGGWGYTF. Supplemented by reference TRBV29-1 and TRBJ1-2, the full variable domain reads SAVISQKPSRDICQRGTSLTIQCQVDSQVTMMFWYRQQPGQSLTLIATANQGSEATYESGFVIDKFPISRPNLTFSTLTVSNMSPEDSSIYLCSVDIGGWGYTFGSGTRLTVV.

This clonotype was detected a few times. The V call is TRBV24-1, the J call TRBJ2-1; unclear D gene. Germline-derived CDR1 and CDR2 are KGHDR and SFDVKD. This CDR3 contains 14 residues. Trimming removed 2 bases at V and 9 bases at J, with 13 bases between. CDR3 nucleotide sequence: TGTGCCACCAGTGATTCGGTAAGCCAAATTGAGCAGTTCTTC. Encoded protein: CATSDSVSQIEQFF.

This clonotype was seen a handful of times. This chain links TRBV3-1 with TRBJ2-5; TRBD2 might be the D (7 bases). The CDR3 has 16 residues. Trimming cost V 3 bases and J 1 base, with 15 bases left between them. The V gene's germline CDR1 is LGHDT and CDR2 YNNKEL (reference sequence). CDR3 sequence reads: CASSHLDGGPQETQYF. In nucleotides, the CDR3 is TGTGCCAGCAGCCACCTGGACGGGGGGCCCCAAGAGACCCAGTACTTC.

This clonotype was observed many times. The chain links TRBV12-3 or TRBV12-4 to TRBJ2-7; 7 nucleotides agree with TRBD1. This CDR3 spans 13 amino acids. J lost 6 bases, V lost 4 bases, and 6 bases had no gene match. In nucleotides, the CDR3 is TGTGCCAGCAGTTACCAACAGGGGTTCGAGCAGTACTTC. As protein: CASSYQQGFEQYF.

This clonotype was observed a few times. The CDR3 DNA is TGTGCCAGCAGCCAAGACCCTGCCAGCGGAGGGAGAACTTACAATGAGCAGTTCTTC. It codes for CASSQDPASGGRTYNEQFF. V usage is TRBV4-2 and J usage is TRBJ2-1; D is perhaps TRBD2 (6 bases). CDR1 and CDR2 from the germline V gene are LGHNA and YNFKEQ. This CDR3 region has 19 residues. V gave up 0 bases and J gave up 4 bases, with 22 bases separating them.